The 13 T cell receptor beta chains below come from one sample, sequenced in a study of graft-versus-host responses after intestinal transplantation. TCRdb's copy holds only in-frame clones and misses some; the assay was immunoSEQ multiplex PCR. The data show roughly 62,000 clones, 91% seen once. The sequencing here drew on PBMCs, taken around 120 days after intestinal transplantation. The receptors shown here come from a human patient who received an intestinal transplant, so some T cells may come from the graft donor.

DNA of the CDR3: TGTGCCAGCAGAAACTTTGGGGTCCGCGAGCAGTACTTC. Translated: CASRNFGVREQYF. The chain combines TRBV28 with TRBJ2-7; D uncertain. The CDR3 is 13 amino acids. Germline CDR1 MDHEN, CDR2 SYDVKM. Deletions cut 6 bases from V and 6 bases from J, with 15 bases between.

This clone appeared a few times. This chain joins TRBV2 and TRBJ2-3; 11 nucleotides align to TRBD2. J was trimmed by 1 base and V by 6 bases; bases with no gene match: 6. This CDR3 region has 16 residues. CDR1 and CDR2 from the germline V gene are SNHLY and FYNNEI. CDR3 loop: CASSRLAGLGTDTQYF. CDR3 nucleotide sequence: TGTGCCAGCAGCAGACTAGCGGGACTTGGCACAGATACGCAGTATTTT.

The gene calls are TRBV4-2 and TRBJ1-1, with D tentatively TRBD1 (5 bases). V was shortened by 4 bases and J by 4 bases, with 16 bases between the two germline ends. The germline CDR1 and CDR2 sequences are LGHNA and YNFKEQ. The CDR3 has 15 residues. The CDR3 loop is CASSLQGQGGTEAFF. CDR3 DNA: TGTGCCAGCAGCCTCCAAGGCCAGGGAGGCACTGAAGCTTTCTTT.

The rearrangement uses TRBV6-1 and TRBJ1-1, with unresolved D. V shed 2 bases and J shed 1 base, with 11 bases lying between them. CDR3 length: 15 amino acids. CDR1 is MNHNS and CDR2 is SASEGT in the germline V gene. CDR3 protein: CASSEMAAPNTEAFF. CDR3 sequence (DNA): TGTGCCAGCAGTGAAATGGCAGCCCCGAACACTGAAGCTTTCTTT.

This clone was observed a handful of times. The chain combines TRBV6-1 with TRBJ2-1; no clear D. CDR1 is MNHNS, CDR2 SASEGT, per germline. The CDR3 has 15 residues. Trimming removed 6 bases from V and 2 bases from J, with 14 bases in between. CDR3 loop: CASRLSVLAYNEQFF. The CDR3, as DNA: TGTGCCAGCAGATTGTCCGTCCTAGCCTACAATGAGCAGTTCTTC.

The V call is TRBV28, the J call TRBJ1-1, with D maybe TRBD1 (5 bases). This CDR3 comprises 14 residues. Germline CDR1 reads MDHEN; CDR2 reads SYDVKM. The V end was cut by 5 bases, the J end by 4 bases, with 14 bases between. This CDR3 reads CASSPTGAATEAFF. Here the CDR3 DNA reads TGTGCCAGCAGTCCCACCGGGGCGGCCACTGAAGCTTTCTTT.

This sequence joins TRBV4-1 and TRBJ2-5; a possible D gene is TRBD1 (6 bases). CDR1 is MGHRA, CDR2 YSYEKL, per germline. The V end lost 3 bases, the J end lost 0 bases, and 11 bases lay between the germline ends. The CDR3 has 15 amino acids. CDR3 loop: CASSHPTGNQETQYF. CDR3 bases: TGCGCCAGCAGCCACCCTACAGGGAACCAAGAGACCCAGTACTTC.

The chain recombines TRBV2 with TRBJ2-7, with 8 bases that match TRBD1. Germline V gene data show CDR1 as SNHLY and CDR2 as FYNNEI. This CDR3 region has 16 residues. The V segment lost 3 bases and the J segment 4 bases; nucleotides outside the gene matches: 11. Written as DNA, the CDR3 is TGTGCCAGCAGTGACTCTCTCGCAGGGGGCAAGTACGAGCAGTACTTC. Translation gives CASSDSLAGGKYEQYF.

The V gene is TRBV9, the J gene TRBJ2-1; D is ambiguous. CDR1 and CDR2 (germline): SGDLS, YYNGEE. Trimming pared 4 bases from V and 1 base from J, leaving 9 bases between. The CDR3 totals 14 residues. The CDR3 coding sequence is TGTGCCAGCAGCATCTCGGGTTCCTACAATGAGCAGTTCTTC. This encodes CASSISGSYNEQFF.

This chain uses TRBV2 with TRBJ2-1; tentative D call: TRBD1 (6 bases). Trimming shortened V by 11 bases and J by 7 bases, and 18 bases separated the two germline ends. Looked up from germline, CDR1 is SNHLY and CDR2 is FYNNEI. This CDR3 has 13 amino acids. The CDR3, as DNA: TGTGCCGGCGGGCAGGGGAAACGGAATGAGCAGTTCTTC. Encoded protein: CAGGQGKRNEQFF.

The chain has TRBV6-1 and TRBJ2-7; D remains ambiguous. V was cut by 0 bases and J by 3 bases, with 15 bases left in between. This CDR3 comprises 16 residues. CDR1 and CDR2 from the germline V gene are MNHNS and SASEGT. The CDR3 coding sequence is TGTGCCAGCAGTGAAGCGCTACAGCTGGGCATCTACGAGCAGTACTTC. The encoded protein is CASSEALQLGIYEQYF.

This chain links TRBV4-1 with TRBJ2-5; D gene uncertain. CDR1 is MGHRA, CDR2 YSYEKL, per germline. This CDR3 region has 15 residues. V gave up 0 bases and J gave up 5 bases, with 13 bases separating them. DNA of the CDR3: TGCGCCAGCAGCCAAGAAGGAAGGGTCGGGGAGACCCAGTACTTC. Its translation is CASSQEGRVGETQYF.

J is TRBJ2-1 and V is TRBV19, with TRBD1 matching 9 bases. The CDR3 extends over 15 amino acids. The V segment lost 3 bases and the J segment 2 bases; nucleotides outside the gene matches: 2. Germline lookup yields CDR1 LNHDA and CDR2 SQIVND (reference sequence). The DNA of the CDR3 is TGTGCCAGTAGTATGGGACAGGGTACCTACAATGAGCAGTTCTTC. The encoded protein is CASSMGQGTYNEQFF.